The 6 T cell receptor beta chains in this list originate from one sample, sequenced in a study of radiotherapy plus CTLA-4 blockade in lung cancer. Clones were read by immunoSEQ multiplex PCR, and TCRdb kept only the in-frame ones, dropping some. Here the sample spans under 35,000 clones, about 70% being singletons. The sample here was peripheral blood, taken from a patient treated with radiotherapy plus ipilimumab. The receptors originated from a human donor with non-small cell lung cancer whose response to radiotherapy plus ipilimumab could not be evaluated.

The chain uses TRBV7-2 and TRBJ1-1; D unresolved. The V and J ends lost 2 bases and 8 bases respectively, with 12 bases between them. The germline V gene encodes CDR1 SGHTA and CDR2 FQGNSA. This CDR3 is 13 amino acids long. The CDR3, as DNA: TGTGCCAGCAGCTTATCCGGGTCCCCAGAAGCTTTCTTT. It is translated as CASSLSGSPEAFF.

The chain recombines TRBV5-1 with TRBJ2-5; perhaps TRBD2 as D (6 bases). The CDR3 sequence is 13 residues long. V shed 0 bases and J shed 5 bases, with 8 bases lying between them. The germline V gene has CDR1 SGHRS and CDR2 YFSETQ. The DNA of the CDR3 is TGCGCCAGCAGCTTGGCTCTAGCGGAGACCCAGTACTTC. The encoded protein is CASSLALAETQYF.

V is TRBV7-9 and J is TRBJ2-2; no clear D. V lost 5 bases to trimming and J lost 1 base, with 17 bases between them. The CDR3 covers 17 residues. Germline assignment: CDR1 SEHNR and CDR2 FQNEAQ (reference sequence). CDR3 loop: CASSPPPGRQNTGELFF. The CDR3 DNA is TGTGCCAGCAGCCCTCCACCTGGCCGACAGAACACCGGGGAGCTGTTTTTT.

This clone was picked up a small number of times. J is TRBJ1-2 and V is TRBV5-1; 7 positions match TRBD1. The germline CDR1 and CDR2 sequences are SGHRS and YFSETQ. V dropped 0 bases and J dropped 2; count of bases not matched to a gene: 7. CDR3 length: 16 amino acids. CDR3 sequence (DNA): TGCGCCAGCAGCTTGGTCGGGCCGGGACAGAACTATGGCTACACCTTC. This sequence encodes CASSLVGPGQNYGYTF.

The V gene is TRBV11-2, the J gene TRBJ2-1; D unresolved. V lost 6 bases and J lost 0, with 12 bases in between. The CDR3 extends over 15 amino acids. In germline, CDR1 is SGHAT, CDR2 FQNNGV. DNA of the CDR3: TGTGCCAGCAGGCGTTCGGGTGGCTCCTACAATGAGCAGTTCTTC. Translation gives CASRRSGGSYNEQFF.

V is TRBV30 and J is TRBJ1-5, with D unresolved. Trimming shortened V by 3 bases and J by 2 bases, and 8 bases separated the two germline ends. CDR1 GTSNPN and CDR2 SVGIG come from the germline V gene (reference sequence). This CDR3 contains 13 residues. In DNA form, the CDR3 reads TGTGCCTGGAGCAGCGGTGGCAATCAGCCCCAGCATTTT. Its protein product is CAWSSGGNQPQHF.